This TCR beta chain came from a study of blood T cell repertoires in COVID-19. Germline loops: CDR1 MNHEY, CDR2 SMNVEV (reference sequence). V trimming: 3 bases; J trimming: 5 bases; junction bases outside the gene matches: 6. There are 15 residues in the CDR3. TCRdb keeps only in-frame clones here, not all; method: immunoSEQ multiplex PCR. The sample consists of about 130,000 clones, approximately 90% of them appearing once. Sequenced: peripheral blood. The source of this sequence is a man aged 55-75 years with active or convalescent COVID-19. This chain joins TRBV27 and TRBJ2-7; 11 bases fit TRBD2. CDR3 bases: TGTGCCAGCAGTTTGTTAGCGGGAGGGAGTAACGAGCAGTACTTC. Translated: CASSLLAGGSNEQYF.